A single sample is the source of the 17 T cell receptor beta chains below, sequenced in a study of blood T cells in healthy people across ages (dated by TCRdb to the mid-2010s). Libraries were prepared through 5' RACE. The sample was run on an Illumina HiSeq 2500. A second about 7 to 12 cycle PCR used a sample-barcoded 5' primer and a J-beta primer mix. TCRdb redid the processing of the public reads, applying fastp at Q25 and MiXCR, and retained in-frame beta chains. Each entry merges the rows of one CDR3 protein and shows their most common DNA and genes. The sample table holds 1.5 million or so distinct CDR3 sequences, of which about 43% were seen once. The ten largest clones take up roughly 7.9% of the sample. The material sequenced was blood. All receptors come from a woman aged 18-30 years in good health.

This clonotype came up a few times. This rearrangement joins TRBV29-1 to TRBJ2-3; 7 positions agree with TRBD2. Germline CDR1 is SQVTM and CDR2 is ANQGSEA. The CDR3 has 17 amino acids. The ends lost 3 bases at V and 5 bases at J; junction bases unmatched: 17. The CDR3 loop is CSVDGLADLSGEDTQYF. For the CDR3, the DNA is TGCAGCGTTGATGGCCTAGCGGACTTGTCTGGTGAAGATACGCAGTATTTT.

This clonotype was seen more than once but under ten times. The gene calls are TRBV20-1 and TRBJ2-1, with D perhaps assigned TRBD1 or TRBD2 (6 bases each). The CDR3 is 15 residues long. CDR1 DFQATT and CDR2 SNEGSKA come from the germline V gene (reference sequence). Trimming took off 6 bases at V and 5 bases at J, with 20 bases between the two ends. The chain's CDR3 is CSAPKGQLAHNEQFF. CDR3 coding DNA: TGCAGTGCCCCCAAGGGACAACTAGCCCACAATGAGCAGTTCTTC.

The V gene is TRBV25-1, the J gene TRBJ2-1; 10 bases agree with TRBD1. Germline-derived CDR1 and CDR2 are MGHDK and SYGVNS. CDR3 length equals 17 residues. After removal of 10 bases from V and 0 bases from J, the junction contained 12 bases not matched to a gene. CDR3 in amino acids: CATTGTGDFSSYNEQFF. CDR3 nucleotides: TGTGCCACGACCGGGACAGGGGACTTCAGCTCCTACAATGAGCAGTTCTTC.

This chain connects TRBV12-3 or TRBV12-4 to TRBJ2-2; D remains unclear. The CDR3 spans 14 residues. V lost 10 bases and J lost 0, with 12 bases in between. The CDR3 DNA is TGTGCCACCTCCGACTCAACGAACACCGGGGAGCTGTTTTTT. Protein sequence: CATSDSTNTGELFF.

J is TRBJ1-1 and V is TRBV20-1; D possibly corresponds to TRBD1 (5 bases). This CDR3 has 13 residues. Germline loops: CDR1 DFQATT, CDR2 SNEGSKA (reference sequence). Trimming stripped 3 bases from V and 8 bases from J, with 16 bases between. CDR3 in DNA: TGCAGTGCTAGGGGTGGATCCAGGGAGGAAGCTTTCTTT. This gives the protein CSARGGSREEAFF.

The CDR3 DNA is TGTGCCAGCAGCTTAGGGTCTGGGGTGAACACTGAAGCTTTCTTT. Amino acid sequence: CASSLGSGVNTEAFF. The J gene is TRBJ1-1, the V gene TRBV7-6; D remains ambiguous. This CDR3 region has 15 residues. Germline V gene sequence: CDR1 SGHVS, CDR2 FNYEAQ. The V end was cut by 1 base, the J end by 0 bases, with 9 bases between.

This clonotype was seen at least ten times. The genes are TRBV5-1 and TRBJ2-7, with 9 bases that match TRBD2. CDR3 length: 16 residues. CDR1 is SGHRS, CDR2 YFSETQ, per germline. Trimming removed 1 base from V and 3 bases from J; junction bases left unmatched: 8. The CDR3, as DNA: TGCGCCAGCAGCTTGTTGGGACTAGCAGTAGGCTACGAGCAGTACTTC. It codes for CASSLLGLAVGYEQYF.

The chain is built from TRBV7-4 and TRBJ1-3; the D is unclear. Germline CDR1 SGHVT, CDR2 SQSDAQ. Deletions cut 1 base from V and 5 bases from J, with 12 bases between. The CDR3 contains 15 residues. This chain's CDR3 is CASSLEAGDRNTIYF. The CDR3 DNA reads as TGTGCCAGCAGCTTAGAAGCAGGAGACCGAAACACCATATATTTT.

The chain is built from TRBV20-1 and TRBJ2-1; TRBD2 agrees at 8 bases. V was clipped by 6 bases and J by 6 bases; unmatched bases: 13. The CDR3 is 15 amino acids. Germline-derived CDR1 and CDR2 are DFQATT and SNEGSKA (reference sequence). CDR3 sequence: CSANRAGASFNEQFF. The CDR3 DNA sequence: TGCAGTGCCAACCGAGCGGGGGCCAGTTTCAATGAGCAGTTCTTC.

This clonotype was picked up a small number of times. The V and J genes are TRBV18 and TRBJ2-7; D possibly corresponds to TRBD2 (5 bases). The CDR3 consists of 13 residues. V was cut by 1 base and J by 4 bases, with 8 bases left in between. The germline gives CDR1 KGHSH, CDR2 LQKENI. CDR3 residues: CASSPLGIYEQYF. CDR3 sequence (DNA): TGTGCCAGCTCACCACTCGGGATTTACGAGCAGTACTTC.

The chain has TRBV10-3 and TRBJ1-4, with a possible D match to TRBD1 (6 bases). This CDR3 is 13 amino acids long. Germline V CDR1 and CDR2: ENHRY, SYGVKD. V gave up 11 bases and J gave up 3 bases, with 13 bases separating them. The CDR3 nucleotides are TGTGCCGCGAGTGAGGGGGCTAATGAAAAACTGTTTTTT. This encodes CAASEGANEKLFF.

This rearrangement joins TRBV7-2 to TRBJ2-5; TRBD2 is a possible D gene (6 bases). With 5 bases removed from V and 6 bases from J, the gap between germline ends came to 10 bases. This CDR3 is built from 12 residues. CDR1 is SGHTA and CDR2 is FQGNSA in the germline V gene. This chain's CDR3 is CASSTSGQTQYF. The CDR3 coding sequence is TGTGCCAGCAGCACAAGCGGGCAGACCCAGTACTTC.

J is TRBJ2-4 and V is TRBV3-1; perhaps TRBD1 as D (5 bases). Trimming cost V 1 base and J 15 bases, with 10 bases left between them. Germline CDR1 reads LGHDT; CDR2 reads YNNKEL (reference sequence). The CDR3 loop spans 11 amino acids. CDR3 bases: TGTGCCAGCAGCCAAGGGGGCGAGCGGTACTTC. Translated, it gives CASSQGGERYF. Complete variable domain (other parts from reference TRBV3-1 and TRBJ2-4): DTAVSQTPKYLVTQMGNDKSIKCEQNLGHDTMYWYKQDSKKFLKIMFSYNNKELIINETVPNRFSPKSPDKAHLNLHINSLELGDSAVYFCASSQGGERYFGAGTRLSVL.

This clonotype was seen a handful of times. The chain has TRBV25-1 and TRBJ2-1; D not certain. Germline loops: CDR1 MGHDK, CDR2 SYGVNS. The CDR3 loop spans 13 amino acids. Trimming removed 2 bases from V and 6 bases from J, with 8 bases in between. This CDR3 is CASSERLINEQFF. The CDR3 nucleotides are TGTGCCAGCAGTGAAAGACTTATCAATGAGCAGTTCTTC.

As concerns this clonotype: A junction boundary mismatches the germline segment, possibly from a read error. V gene TRBV12-3 or TRBV12-4 combines with J gene TRBJ2-7; D is unclear. The CDR3 covers 16 residues. CDR3 in amino acids: CTSTNRLPAYSYEQYF. The CDR3 DNA follows: TGTACCAGCACCAATCGGTTGCCGGCTTACTCCTACGAGCAGTACTTC.

This clonotype occurred a few times. This chain links TRBV3-1 with TRBJ2-2; perhaps TRBD2 as D (7 bases). The germline V gene encodes CDR1 LGHDT and CDR2 YNNKEL (reference sequence). The CDR3 is 16 residues long. Trimming took 4 bases from V and 5 from J, leaving 17 bases between them. CDR3 in amino acids: CASSLEGGGRTGELFF. CDR3 DNA: TGTGCCAGCAGCCTCGAGGGCGGGGGCCGAACCGGGGAGCTGTTTTTT.

This chain links TRBV9 with TRBJ2-7; 8 nucleotides match TRBD2. J was trimmed by 2 bases and V by 0 bases; bases with no gene match: 4. Germline CDR1 SGDLS, CDR2 YYNGEE. This CDR3 comprises 15 residues. The CDR3 loop is CASSVAGLETYEQYF. In nucleotides, the CDR3 is TGTGCCAGCAGCGTAGCGGGACTAGAAACCTACGAGCAGTACTTC.